The rows below give T cell receptor beta chains drawn from one sample of a study of technical replicates of blood from several donors. The data were produced by immunoSEQ multiplex PCR, yet TCRdb's version contains in-frame clones alone and is incomplete. The data hold about 94,000 clones, with 95% observed a single time. The sequenced sample was T cells isolated from PBMCs. All receptors come from a human donor in good health. Each CDR3 is given with its conserved first and last residue. A D gene is named only where the DNA matches it firmly. Clone size appears in some rows only: once, few, many, or a class for an expanded clone.

.	.	TRBV5-1	TRBJ2-7	CGFKPHLVVYEQYF	TGCGGCTTTAAACCACATCTAGTTGTTTACGAGCAGTACTTC
.	.	TRBV5-8	TRBJ1-3	CASSLATDTIYF	TGTGCCAGCAGCTTGGCCACGGACACCATATATTTT
.	.	TRBV29-1	TRBJ1-2	CSVARGFEGYTF	TGCAGCGTAGCCAGGGGATTTGAGGGCTACACCTTC
TRBD1	.	TRBV18	TRBJ2-3	CASSRSGQGTDTQYF	TGTGCCAGCTCACGCTCGGGACAGGGCACAGATACGCAGTATTTT
TRBD1	.	TRBV2	TRBJ2-7	CASRDRVDEQYF	TGTGCCAGCAGGGACAGGGTGGACGAGCAGTACTTC
.	.	TRBV9	TRBJ2-2	CASSVGGAGELFF	TGTGCCAGCAGCGTAGGGGGGGCCGGGGAGCTGTTTTTT
.	.	TRBV4-1	TRBJ1-5	CASSQGDTALYSNQPQHF	TGCGCCAGCAGCCAAGGGGACACAGCACTATATAGCAATCAGCCCCAGCATTTT
.	once	TRBV27	TRBJ2-5	CASSLSGESLQETQYF	TGTGCCAGCAGTTTATCGGGAGAATCCCTCCAAGAGACCCAGTACTTC
.	once	TRBV19	TRBJ2-2	CASSTGVVNTGELFF	TGTGCCAGTAGTACAGGGGTGGTAAACACCGGGGAGCTGTTTTTT
.	.	TRBV6-6	TRBJ2-7	CASSADFRQYF	TGTGCCAGCAGTGCGGACTTCCGGCAGTACTTC
TRBD2	.	TRBV28	TRBJ2-3	CASSSTTSGRSTDTQYF	TGTGCCAGCAGTTCGACGACTAGCGGGAGATCCACAGATACGCAGTATTTT